These T cell receptor beta chains were read from a single sample in a study of T cell responses to AZD1222 COVID-19 vaccine. Profiling relied on immunoSEQ multiplex PCR, and the TCRdb table lists in-frame clones only, not all of them. This table has 120,000 to 150,000 clones, approximately 89% appearing once. This material consisted of peripheral blood, taken 28 days after the second AZD1222 dose. These receptor sequences come from an adult who received the AZD1222 COVID-19 vaccine. Each CDR3 is given without its conserved first and last residue.

>TRBJ2-7|TRBV14
ASSQLANWGQVGYEQY
>TRBJ2-7|TRBV5-1
ASSLNSGGPYEQY
>TRBJ1-5|TRBV7-9
ASSLARGGDQPQH
>TRBJ2-1|TRBV7-3
ASSLSPAYNEQF
>TRBJ1-5|TRBV19
ASSLTGGHQPQH
>TRBJ1-2|TRBV15
ATSRESYGYT
>TRBJ1-5|TRBV6-2/TRBV6-3
ASSYPRTGRGAYQPQH
>TRBJ1-2|TRBV4-2
ASSPRAVGRIYGYT
>TRBJ1-3|TRBV10-3
ATTGPDSGNTIY
>TRBJ2-7|TRBV13
ASRKLAGGPYEQY
>TRBJ1-1|TRBV19
ASSTPRQGVGDTEAF
>TRBJ2-5|TRBV12-3/TRBV12-4
ASSPRTQETQY
>TRBJ1-4|TRBV30
AWSVSRTGVEKLF
>TRBJ1-1|TRBV4-3
ASSQDPGGGFTNTEAF
>TRBJ1-1|TRBV5-1
ASSLGTGGTEAF
>TRBJ1-6|TRBV19
ASMLSYNSPLH
>TRBJ2-7|TRBV5-4
ASSPGRGQTYEQY
>TRBJ1-1|TRBV19
ASLQGATEAF
>TRBJ2-3|TRBV11-1
ASSVIRTTDTQY
>TRBJ2-1|TRBV29-1
SATLSPNEEQF
>TRBJ1-1|TRBV6-5
ASSSPDRGNTEAF
>TRBJ1-1|TRBV7-3
ASSSGQGTEAF
>TRBJ2-7|TRBV10-3
AISESPTAGVKEQY
>TRBJ2-3|TRBV7-3
ASSLKTGLAPTDTQY
>TRBJ2-6|TRBV15
ATSTLLTGDTGANVLT
>TRBJ1-1|TRBV29-1
SVLHRQANTEAF
>TRBJ1-3|TRBV4-3
ASSQVVSGNTIY
>TRBJ2-5|TRBV11-2
ASSYDQQGTQY
>TRBJ1-1|TRBV19
ASSVWTGTEAF